This T cell receptor (beta chain) was retrieved from a study of beta chain features in type 1 diabetes. Study-level background: All samples together contributed 100 million to 120 million sorted cells for examination. Regarding the study as a whole: In every one of the four CD4+ subsets, TCRB CDR3s were moderately but significantly shorter in Type 1 diabetes patients. TCRB repertoires of naive, central memory and Treg cells appeared more similar among patients than among healthy donors. PCR might show a preference for shorter templates, equally across patients and controls.

Points on this clone: The antigen remains unidentified.

Sorting based on CD45RO/CCR7/CD25/CD127/CD95/CD27 separated CD4+ naive, central memory, regulatory and stem cell-like memory cells. Expressed TCRB transcripts were sequenced after all isolated RNA was converted to cDNA. Here immunoSEQ multiplex PCR was the method, and the copy in TCRdb shows in-frame clones only, minus some. The table includes 95,000 to 150,000 clones, roughly 15% detected once. Germline V CDR1 and CDR2: SEHNR, FQNEAQ (reference sequence). The CDR3 totals 13 residues. Trimming took off 3 bases at V and 0 bases at J, with 5 bases between the two ends. This sequence originates from a man aged 30 to 45 with type 1 diabetes. The sequencing sample was made of central memory CD4+ T cells from blood. The V and J genes are TRBV7-9 and TRBJ1-1; D gene unclear. The CDR3 nucleotides read TGTGCCAGCAGCTTCGGGTTGAACACTGAAGCTTTCTTT. Translating gives CASSFGLNTEAFF.